This TCR beta chain was captured in a study of blood T cell repertoires in COVID-19 (dated by TCRdb to 2020 to 2022). As for the study more broadly: Samples from collaborators originated in the United States, Italy and Spain and spanned both the acute and convalescent phases of COVID-19. The prospective study material was composed of cDNA or gDNA derived from T cells, B-cell-depleted T cells, or PBMCs. The repertoires were released in a freely available public database meant as a resource for research on the immune response to SARS-CoV-2. Where available, HLA class I and class II types were taken from metadata supplied by the sample provider and were not determined by assay-based typing. Subjects who had been exposed to COVID-19, were actively infected with it, or had recovered from it provided the deeply sampled blood TCRbeta repertoires that made up the dataset. The samples were drawn from two sources: the first 160 participants of the ongoing ImmuneRACE study, and 1,000 to 1,500 subjects contributed by 6 global collaborators. Sample metadata almost always included a de-identified subject ID, COVID-19 status, age in years and sex.

The immunoSEQ Assay, a bias-controlled multiplex PCR, was used to amplify TCRbeta CDR3 regions from genomic DNA. As for how the authors treated the data: Nucleated cell counts per sample were estimated from amplification of reference gene primers within the assay. To quantify the absolute abundance of each unique TCRbeta CDR3 rearrangement, sequence reads were collapsed and filtered. For each sample, productive Simpson clonality was calculated by taking the square root of Simpson's diversity index across productive rearrangements. Drawn from immuneACCESS, this table holds only the in-frame rearrangements with V and J called that TCRdb kept. Clones are partly lost; checked studies trace under half to an unresolved V gene and leave the rest unexplained. From that table come the V and J calls and clone size; the DNA was used to work out D and trimming. The sample table records about 44,000 clones; around 89% of these occur just once. About 16% of the sample is taken by the ten largest.

The investigation overall reported the following: How much clinical and demographic metadata was included differed by source and by participant, and the metadata was provided uncurated.

For CDR1 and CDR2, the germline V gene (reference sequence) lists LNHDA and SQIVND. The CDR3 contains 15 residues, cysteine and phenylalanine counted. The retained sequence is limited to the CDR3, 45 bases, with the frame set at the first base. Germline trimming: 5 bases from V, 6 bases from J; junction bases outside gene matches: 10. Collaborating institutions collected whole blood in K2EDTA tubes following their own protocols. For TCRbeta analysis, collaborators shipped samples as frozen whole blood, isolated PBMCs, or DNA extracted from either of those sample types. About this clone: Its antigen remains unidentified. One base away there is no much larger clone; base qualities are not given.

Sequencing was done on a sample of peripheral blood. This receptor was identified in a man between 65 and 85 years old with active COVID-19. The V gene is TRBV19 and the J gene is TRBJ2-3, and 8 junction bases match TRBD1. The CDR3 loop reads CASSPRTGMVDTQYF. The nucleotide sequence is given as TGTGCCAGTAGTCCGCGGACAGGGATGGTGGATACGCAGTATTTT.